This TCR beta chain comes out of a study of cytomegalovirus exposure and HLA in healthy donors. In the PCR, 60 Vbeta and 13 Jbeta primers were used. The repertoire was sequenced with immunoSEQ multiplex PCR; TCRdb's copy has only in-frame clones and lacks some. The data contain about 83,000 clones, 80% to 90% of them seen just once; the ten biggest clones take up 1.9%. V was pared by 6 bases and J by 2 bases, with 13 bases between. Per germline, CDR1 LNHDA and CDR2 SQIVND (reference sequence). The CDR3 spans 14 residues. The clonotype was recovered from a woman aged 25 to 45 in good health and CMV-seronegative. This chain joins TRBV19 and TRBJ2-5, with D possibly matching TRBD1 (5 bases). The sequenced material came from PBMCs. The CDR3 DNA is TGTGCCAGTAGCCTTAGGGGCAGACAAGAGACCCAGTACTTC. Translated, it gives CASSLRGRQETQYF.